This TCR beta chain was captured by sequencing in a study of blood T cell repertoires in COVID-19. TCRdb's table, derived via immunoSEQ multiplex PCR, lists solely in-frame clones and lacks some. This table has more than 200,000 clones, less than 90% appearing once. This CDR3 region has 11 residues. V dropped 0 bases and J dropped 5 bases, with 2 bases sitting between them. From germline, CDR1 is PRHDT and CDR2 FYEKMQ (reference sequence). The material sequenced was peripheral blood. This TCR came from a man between 60 and 75 years old with acute or convalescent COVID-19. The J gene is TRBJ2-7, the V gene TRBV13; no reliable D call. CDR3 loop: CASSLGNEQYF. In DNA, the CDR3 is TGTGCCAGCAGCTTAGGCAACGAGCAGTACTTC.